These 2 T cell receptor beta chains came from one sample sequenced in a study of blood T cell repertoires in COVID-19. The assay was immunoSEQ multiplex PCR, and TCRdb's table has in-frame clones only and misses some. The table includes under 250,000 clones, about 88% detected once. The sample taken for sequencing was peripheral blood. All receptors derive from a woman aged 40 to 49 with acute or convalescent COVID-19.

This clone was picked up one time. This chain joins TRBV5-1 and TRBJ1-1; 8 bases are a match to TRBD1. Germline V gives CDR1 SGHRS, CDR2 YFSETQ. After removal of 1 base from V and 4 bases from J, the junction contained 15 bases not matched to a gene. The CDR3 has 18 amino acids. CDR3 sequence reads: CASSLSRQGALLGTEAFF. For the CDR3, the DNA is TGCGCCAGCAGCTTGAGTAGGCAGGGGGCACTCCTGGGCACTGAAGCTTTCTTT.

The rearrangement joins TRBV30 to TRBJ2-5; 7 bases are shared with TRBD1. The J segment lost 5 bases and the V segment lost 3 bases, leaving 6 bases of the junction unmatched. CDR3 length: 13 residues. Germline V gene lookup returns CDR1 GTSNPN and CDR2 SVGIG (reference sequence). CDR3: CAWRGRGQETQYF. The CDR3 bases are TGTGCCTGGAGGGGCAGGGGACAGGAGACCCAGTACTTC.